One T cell receptor (beta chain) is described in this entry. These data are taken from a study of blood T cell repertoires in COVID-19. Looking at the study overall: Samples taken during acute and convalescent COVID-19 were collected in the United States, Italy and Spain. T cells, B-cell-depleted T cells, or PBMCs supplied cDNA or gDNA.

Enrolled during active infection, Seattle patients were then followed longitudinally. Using immunoSEQ multiplex PCR, the repertoire was profiled, and TCRdb retains in-frame clones only, with some absent. The profile shows 160,000 or so clones, about 88% of them singletons. Trimming took 1 base from V and 4 from J, leaving 10 bases between them. CDR1 and CDR2 from the germline V gene are SGHVS and FQNEAQ. The CDR3 runs to 14 residues. This receptor was identified in a woman aged 45-59 years with COVID-19, enrolled during active disease. The genes are TRBV7-8 and TRBJ1-2; D call uncertain. Sequenced sample: peripheral blood. The CDR3 region has the DNA TGTGCCAGCAGCTTAGATAGCAGCATCTATGGCTACACCTTC. Its protein is CASSLDSSIYGYTF. Based on the CDR3 plus reference TRBV7-8 and TRBJ1-2, the full variable domain is GAGVSQSPRYKVAKRGQDVALRCDPISGHVSLFWYQQALGQGPEFLTYFQNEAQLDKSGLPSDRFFAERPEGSVSTLKIQRTQQEDSAVYLCASSLDSSIYGYTFGSGTRLTVV.